The 9 T cell receptor beta chains below come from one sample, sequenced in a study of shared clonotypes between healthy human individuals. Measured with immunoSEQ multiplex PCR; TCRdb has only the in-frame clones, and not every one. The table lists roughly 2,500,000 clones, 80% to 95% of them singletons, with 0.35% to 0.45% in the top ten. The source material was naive CD4+ T cells from PBMCs. Subset defined: CD45RA+ positively selected. These receptors were obtained from a man aged 18 to 30 in good health. Some clones in this sample may be carry-over from other donors' samples.

The V and J genes are TRBV18 and TRBJ2-1; TRBD2 is a possible D gene (6 bases). The CDR3 sequence is 14 residues long. V lost 2 bases and J 6 bases, leaving 11 bases between the germline ends. Germline CDR1 is KGHSH and CDR2 is LQKENI. The CDR3 reads CASSPWRGRNEQFF. The CDR3 DNA follows: TGTGCCAGCTCACCATGGAGGGGCCGCAATGAGCAGTTCTTC.

This rearrangement joins TRBV5-1 to TRBJ2-1; 7 positions agree with TRBD2. The length of the CDR3 is 13 residues. Germline trimming cut 7 bases from V and 0 bases from J; bases unmatched to any gene: 1. Germline CDR1 and CDR2: SGHRS and YFSETQ. The CDR3 coding sequence is TGCGCCAGCGGGGGGGACTCCTACAATGAGCAGTTCTTC. It encodes CASGGDSYNEQFF.

This clone was recorded only once. The chain couples TRBV29-1 to TRBJ1-2; 11 bases line up with TRBD1. Per germline, CDR1 SQVTM and CDR2 ANQGSEA. The CDR3 consists of 16 residues. Unmatched junction bases numbered 13, after V lost 5 bases and J lost 5 bases. DNA of the CDR3: TGCAGCGTTAGTGGTTGGACAGGGGGCTCTGGGTATGGCTACACCTTC. Translating gives CSVSGWTGGSGYGYTF.

This clone has a single count. The DNA of the CDR3 is TGTGCCAGCAGCTTGTCGGCAGGGTTACGTCTAGCGGGACGGGAGCAGTACTTC. Translated: CASSLSAGLRLAGREQYF. This sequence joins TRBV5-5 and TRBJ2-7, with 9 bases identical to TRBD2. The CDR3 runs to 18 residues. V trimming: 1 base; J trimming: 7 bases; junction bases outside the gene matches: 18. Looked up from germline, CDR1 is SGHKS and CDR2 is YYEKEE (reference sequence).

This chain links TRBV4-2 with TRBJ2-3; tentatively, D is TRBD2 (7 bases). Between the trimmed V and J ends, which lost 1 base and 6 bases, there was a span of 14 bases. The germline gives CDR1 LGHNA, CDR2 YNFKEQ. This CDR3 has 15 amino acids. For the CDR3, the DNA is TGTGCCAGCAGCCAAGTCGTGGGAGGGGGGGATACGCAGTATTTT. Residues: CASSQVVGGGDTQYF.

The table lists this clone with a count of one. The chain is built from TRBV28 and TRBJ2-1; D remains ambiguous. This CDR3 is built from 12 residues. V gave up 7 bases and J gave up 5 bases, with 9 bases separating them. Germline CDR1 and CDR2: MDHEN and SYDVKM. The CDR3, as DNA: TGTGCCAGCAAAGTCGCGCACAATGAGCAGTTCTTC. It translates to CASKVAHNEQFF.

V and J are TRBV28 and TRBJ2-7, with a tentative D call TRBD1 (6 bases). CDR3 length: 16 amino acids. CDR1 is MDHEN and CDR2 is SYDVKM in the germline V gene. Between the trimmed V and J ends, which lost 8 bases and 0 bases, there was a span of 20 bases. The CDR3 is CASPPITGTSSYEQYF. The DNA of the CDR3 is TGTGCCAGCCCCCCTATAACAGGGACCAGCTCCTACGAGCAGTACTTC.

A note on this clone: One end of the junction is discordant with germline, which a read error may explain. The J gene is TRBJ2-7, the V gene TRBV27; D unclear. CDR3 length: 13 residues. The germline CDR1 and CDR2 sequences are MNHEY and SMNVEV (reference sequence). CDR3 protein: CASSFRHNYEQSF. The CDR3 DNA is TGTGCCAGCAGTTTCCGACATAACTACGAGCAAAGCTTC.

A word on this clone: In the same sample, other DNA sequences code for this CDR3. The rearrangement links TRBV14 to TRBJ2-2, with no clear D. CDR1 and CDR2 (germline): SGHDN, FVKESK. V was clipped by 0 bases and J by 4 bases, with 6 bases between them. This CDR3 is 14 amino acids long. The CDR3: CASSQDRVTGELFF. Here the CDR3 DNA reads TGTGCCAGCAGCCAAGATCGGGTCACCGGGGAGCTGTTTTTT.